Each of the 24 T cell receptor beta chains below was sequenced from the same sample in a study of circulating CD8 cells and anti-PD-1 response in melanoma. From live CD3+CD8+TCRalphabeta+ cells, four PD-1 and/or TIGIT subsets were sorted. Using approximately 16 ng of total RNA, TCR libraries were made with the QIAseq Immune Repertoire TCR panel. TCRdb processed the reads anew with MiXCR; each CDR3 protein has one entry. Altogether 500 or so distinct CDR3 sequences are present, about 10% being singletons, with the ten largest covering more than 25%. Sequenced here: CD8+ T cells from PBMCs, sampled at baseline or after one month of anti-PD-1 therapy (not recorded which). These receptors were obtained from a human donor with melanoma.

This clonotype is deemed large. V gene TRBV2 combines with J gene TRBJ1-4; D is perhaps TRBD1 (6 bases). The germline V and J ends were trimmed by 6 bases and 4 bases, with 12 bases remaining between them. The CDR3 contains 14 residues. In germline, CDR1 is SNHLY, CDR2 FYNNEI. The CDR3 coding sequence is TGTGCCAGCAGCGCCGGGGGCGATAATGAAAAACTGTTTTTT. Its translation is CASSAGGDNEKLFF. Using reference TRBV2 and TRBJ1-4 for the parts outside the CDR3, the full variable domain is EPEVTQTPSHQVTQMGQEVILRCVPISNHLYFYWYRQILGQKVEFLVSFYNNEISEKSEIFDDQFSVERPDGSNFTLKIRSTKLEDSAMYFCASSAGGDNEKLFFGSGTQLSVL.

This clonotype qualifies as large. This rearrangement joins TRBV12-3 or TRBV12-4 to TRBJ2-7; 9 bases align to TRBD1. J was trimmed by 7 bases and V by 6 bases; bases with no gene match: 10. CDR3 length: 14 amino acids. The CDR3 loop reads CASSLTGGWWEQYF. The CDR3 DNA reads TGTGCCAGCAGCTTGACAGGGGGTTGGTGGGAGCAGTACTTC.

Relative to its sample, this clonotype is large. The rearrangement joins TRBV19 to TRBJ2-1, with 13 bases fitting TRBD2. The CDR3 is 16 amino acids. Germline V gives CDR1 LNHDA, CDR2 SQIVND (reference sequence). V dropped 6 bases and J dropped 0; count of bases not matched to a gene: 2. The CDR3 protein is CASRWTSGSSYNEQFF. The DNA for the CDR3 is TGTGCCAGTAGGTGGACTAGCGGGAGCTCCTACAATGAGCAGTTCTTC. The full variable domain, its missing parts supplied by reference TRBV19 and TRBJ2-1, is DGGITQSPKYLFRKEGQNVTLSCEQNLNHDAMYWYRQDPGQGLRLIYYSQIVNDFQKGDIAEGYSVSREKKESFPLTVTSAQKNPTAFYLCASRWTSGSSYNEQFFGPGTRLTVL.

This clonotype counts as medium-sized (0.01 to 0.1%). The chain links TRBV20-1 to TRBJ2-3; the D gene is possibly TRBD2 (5 bases). This CDR3 spans 12 amino acids. V lost 3 bases and J 8 bases, leaving 12 bases between the germline ends. Germline CDR1 DFQATT, CDR2 SNEGSKA (reference sequence). The CDR3 loop reads CSASTEDSTQYF. CDR3 DNA sequence: TGCAGTGCTAGTACGGAGGACTCTACGCAGTATTTT.

This clonotype is deemed large. CDR3 in DNA: TGTGCCAGCAGTATAAGGGGACAGGGTTACGAGCAGTACTTC. Translated: CASSIRGQGYEQYF. This rearrangement joins TRBV27 to TRBJ2-7; 9 bases match TRBD1. The CDR3 spans 14 residues. The V segment lost 5 bases and the J segment 4 bases; nucleotides outside the gene matches: 6. Germline values: CDR1 MNHEY, CDR2 SMNVEV (reference sequence).

This clonotype is termed medium-sized. This chain uses TRBV18 with TRBJ2-1, with D possibly TRBD1 on 6 matching bases. The CDR3 spans 17 residues. The germline V gene has CDR1 KGHSH and CDR2 LQKENI. Between the trimmed V and J ends, which lost 6 bases and 6 bases, there was a span of 24 bases. The CDR3: CASSLARGGLGGNEQFF. The CDR3 DNA follows: TGTGCCAGCTCCCTCGCCAGGGGTGGGCTAGGAGGCAATGAGCAGTTCTTC. Together with reference TRBV18 and TRBJ2-1, the CDR3 gives the full variable domain: NAGVMQNPRHLVRRRGQEARLRCSPMKGHSHVYWYRQLPEEGLKFMVYLQKENIIDESGMPKERFSAEFPKEGPSILRIQQVVRGDSAAYFCASSLARGGLGGNEQFFGPGTRLTVL.

This clonotype is large in the sample. The CDR3 reads CASTGSGTSIHEQFF. CDR3 bases: TGTGCCAGCACGGGTTCTGGGACTAGTATCCATGAGCAGTTCTTC. The chain has TRBV27 and TRBJ2-1, with 8 bases identical to TRBD2. V lost 7 bases and J lost 8; bases outside the gene matches: 13. This CDR3 is built from 15 residues. From germline, CDR1 is MNHEY and CDR2 SMNVEV (reference sequence).

By sample fraction, this clonotype is medium-sized (0.01 to 0.1%). Given a much more abundant clone one base away, this may be a read error. This sequence joins TRBV2 and TRBJ2-7; 11 bases map to TRBD1. V trimming: 7 bases; J trimming: 5 bases; junction bases outside the gene matches: 10. CDR3 size: 15 residues. Per germline, CDR1 SNHLY and CDR2 FYNNEI. The CDR3 sequence is CASNGWRTGGDEQYF. The CDR3, as DNA: TGTGCCAGCAATGGTTGGAGGACAGGGGGCGACGAGCAGTACTTC.

By its share, this clonotype is medium-sized. The V call is TRBV19, the J call TRBJ2-1; 10 bases are a match to TRBD1. Germline lookup yields CDR1 LNHDA and CDR2 SQIVND (reference sequence). This CDR3 has 15 residues. V lost 2 bases and J lost 3; bases outside the gene matches: 1. The CDR3 coding sequence is TGTGCCAGTAGTATAAGGGACAGGGGCTACAATGAGCAGTTCTTC. Residues: CASSIRDRGYNEQFF.

Judged by abundance, this clonotype is medium-sized. The V gene is TRBV20-1, the J gene TRBJ1-5; 7 bases match TRBD1. Trimming took 0 bases from V and 0 from J; bases not matched to a gene: 5. Germline CDR1 reads DFQATT; CDR2 reads SNEGSKA (reference sequence). This CDR3 is built from 16 residues. The CDR3: CSAREGGPYSNQPQHF. Here the CDR3 DNA reads TGCAGTGCTAGAGAAGGGGGCCCATATAGCAATCAGCCCCAGCATTTT.

By share, this clonotype ranks as medium-sized. The chain has TRBV19 and TRBJ2-1, with D perhaps given as TRBD1 or TRBD2 (6 bases each). V was clipped by 5 bases and J by 1 base, with 12 bases between them. The CDR3 sequence is 15 residues long. The V gene's germline CDR1 is LNHDA and CDR2 SQIVND (reference sequence). This CDR3 is CASSPTGTSYNEQFF. The CDR3 DNA reads as TGTGCCAGTAGTCCTACAGGGACTTCCTACAATGAGCAGTTCTTC.

By proportion, this clonotype is medium-sized. The rearrangement uses TRBV15 and TRBJ2-2; weak D call: TRBD2 (7 bases). Germline CDR1 LNHNV, CDR2 YYDKDF (reference sequence). This CDR3 contains 18 residues. Trimming removed 3 bases from V and 9 bases from J, with 26 bases in between. The CDR3 DNA is TGTGCCACCAGCAGCCGAAGCCTACTGGGGGGGGCTAAACGGGAGCTGTTTTTT. Its protein product is CATSSRSLLGGAKRELFF.

Judged by abundance, this clonotype is hyperexpanded. The chain employs TRBV7-9 and TRBJ2-7, with a possible D match to TRBD1 (6 bases). Germline lookup yields CDR1 SEHNR and CDR2 FQNEAQ (reference sequence). The CDR3 runs 14 residues. Trimming left V 0 bases short and J 4 bases short, with 10 bases between. The CDR3 DNA follows: TGTGCCAGCAGCTTAGCGCTAAGGGGGTACGAGCAGTACTTC. This translates into CASSLALRGYEQYF.

By proportion, this clonotype is large. This CDR3 reads CASSSYRGVEGYTF. The CDR3, as DNA: TGTGCCAGCAGTTCTTACAGGGGAGTAGAAGGCTACACCTTC. This chain connects TRBV27 to TRBJ1-2; 7 positions agree with TRBD1. The ends lost 4 bases at V and 8 bases at J; junction bases unmatched: 10. CDR3 size: 14 residues. The V gene's germline CDR1 is MNHEY and CDR2 SMNVEV (reference sequence).

This clonotype qualifies as large (0.1 to 1%). The J gene is TRBJ2-7, the V gene TRBV29-1, with D possibly matching TRBD1 (6 bases). V was cut by 6 bases and J by 6 bases, with 9 bases left in between. Per the germline V gene, CDR1 is SQVTM and CDR2 is ANQGSEA. CDR3 length equals 10 residues. CDR3 sequence (DNA): TGCAGCGTCGGACAGACCGAGCAGTACTTC. Translated, it gives CSVGQTEQYF.

To note about this clonotype: A far bigger clonotype differs at one base, so this is likely a read error. V and J are TRBV18 and TRBJ2-7; D may be TRBD1 (6 bases). V was clipped by 2 bases and J by 7 bases, with 15 bases between them. This CDR3 is built from 14 residues. Per germline, CDR1 KGHSH and CDR2 LQKENI. The CDR3 DNA follows: TGTGCCAGCTCACCAACAGGGTACTACAATGAGCAGTACTTC. Its translation: CASSPTGYYNEQYF.

This clonotype is large in the sample. The chain is built from TRBV25-1 and TRBJ2-7; D gene unclear. There are 11 residues in the CDR3. V was cut by 9 bases and J by 4 bases, with 10 bases left in between. Germline values: CDR1 MGHDK, CDR2 SYGVNS. The CDR3 DNA follows: TGTGCCAGGAGACATGGGTACGAGCAGTACTTC. This sequence encodes CARRHGYEQYF.

This clonotype counts as large. The CDR3 protein is CASTPSPLHF. The CDR3 bases are TGTGCCAGCACGCCTTCACCCCTCCACTTT. This chain uses TRBV2 with TRBJ1-6; D gene ambiguous. The CDR3 spans 10 residues. Looked up from germline, CDR1 is SNHLY and CDR2 is FYNNEI. The V end was cut by 7 bases, the J end by 9 bases, with 4 bases between.

Sample share makes this clonotype large (0.1 to 1%). This chain connects TRBV27 to TRBJ2-7, with D uncertain. This CDR3 region has 14 residues. The V end lost 4 bases, the J end lost 4 bases, and 14 bases lay between the germline ends. The germline CDR1 and CDR2 sequences are MNHEY and SMNVEV (reference sequence). Here the CDR3 reads CASSSGWGTYEQYF. The CDR3 DNA sequence: TGTGCCAGCAGTTCTGGCTGGGGAACTTACGAGCAGTACTTC.

This clonotype is termed large. CDR3 in DNA: TGTGCCAGCAGCCAGTTACTAGCGGGGGACACAGATACGCAGTATTTT. Residues: CASSQLLAGDTDTQYF. The chain carries TRBV5-4 and TRBJ2-3, with TRBD2 matching over 11 bases. This CDR3 has 16 residues. V lost 4 bases to trimming and J lost 2 bases; unmatched junction nucleotides: 6. CDR1 is SGHNT and CDR2 is YYREEE in the germline V gene (reference sequence).

This clonotype is deemed large. CDR3 protein: CASSSLSPRDRSSYNSPLHF. The CDR3 bases are TGTGCCAGCAGTTCCCTCTCACCCCGGGACAGAAGCTCCTATAATTCACCCCTCCACTTT. The chain is built from TRBV28 and TRBJ1-6, with 7 bases aligning to TRBD1. V lost 4 bases, J lost 0 bases, and 15 bases stayed unmatched. This CDR3 region has 20 residues. Germline assignment: CDR1 MDHEN and CDR2 SYDVKM.

This clonotype is deemed hyperexpanded (1% or more). The chain couples TRBV20-1 to TRBJ2-1; D gene uncertain. This CDR3 comprises 15 residues. CDR1 and CDR2 from the germline V gene are DFQATT and SNEGSKA (reference sequence). V was cut by 3 bases and J by 8 bases, with 20 bases left in between. The CDR3 sequence is CSASGSFTPGDEQFF. The CDR3 DNA is TGCAGTGCTAGCGGGTCCTTTACTCCTGGCGATGAGCAGTTCTTC.

This clonotype is large by share. The chain links TRBV9 to TRBJ2-1; the match to TRBD2 covers 7 bases. Germline V CDR1 and CDR2: SGDLS, YYNGEE. The CDR3 is 13 amino acids. V lost 0 bases, J lost 7 bases, and 1 base stayed unmatched. The CDR3 loop reads CASSVGGGNEQFF. The DNA for the CDR3 is TGTGCCAGCAGCGTAGGGGGAGGGAATGAGCAGTTCTTC. The full variable domain, its missing parts supplied by reference TRBV9 and TRBJ2-1, is DSGVTQTPKHLITATGQRVTLRCSPRSGDLSVYWYQQSLDQGLQFLIQYYNGEERAKGNILERFSAQQFPDLHSELNLSSLELGDSALYFCASSVGGGNEQFFGPGTRLTVL.

The chain combines TRBV4-3 with TRBJ2-7; D possibly corresponds to TRBD2 (5 bases). The CDR3 sequence is 14 residues long. Germline-derived CDR1 and CDR2 are LGHNA and YSLEER. V lost 3 bases and J 8 bases, leaving 17 bases between the germline ends. CDR3 sequence (DNA): TGCGCCAGCAGCCACCGGACTGACTCTTACAAGCAGTACTTC. Translation: CASSHRTDSYKQYF.